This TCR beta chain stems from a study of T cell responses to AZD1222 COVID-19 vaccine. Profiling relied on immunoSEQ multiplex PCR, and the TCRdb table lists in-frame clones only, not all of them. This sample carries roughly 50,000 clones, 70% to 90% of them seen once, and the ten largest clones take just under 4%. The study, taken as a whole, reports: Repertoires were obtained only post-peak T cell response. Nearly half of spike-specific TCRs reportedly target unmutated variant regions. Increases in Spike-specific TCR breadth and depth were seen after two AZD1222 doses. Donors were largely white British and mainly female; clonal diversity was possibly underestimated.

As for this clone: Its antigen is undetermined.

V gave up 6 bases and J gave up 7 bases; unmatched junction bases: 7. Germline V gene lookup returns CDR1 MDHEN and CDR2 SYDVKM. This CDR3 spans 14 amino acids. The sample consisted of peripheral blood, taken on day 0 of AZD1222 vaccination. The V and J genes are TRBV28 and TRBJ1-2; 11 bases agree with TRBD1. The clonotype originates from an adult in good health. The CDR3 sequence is CASSRRDRGSGYTF. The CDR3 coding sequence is TGTGCCAGCAGCCGCAGGGACAGGGGGTCTGGCTACACCTTC.